A selection of T cell receptor beta chains follows, all from one sample in a study of blood T cell repertoires in COVID-19. Data came from immunoSEQ multiplex PCR; TCRdb stores just in-frame clones and leaves some out. The sample shows around 300,000 clones, roughly 86% of them seen only once. The sample consisted of peripheral blood. The receptors come from a young woman who had recovered from COVID-19. The CDR3 runs from the conserved cysteine through the conserved F or W. The D gene is left open where the match is weak. Size is stated for part of the rows, as once, few or many counts, or as a class when the clone is expanded.

v_call: TRBV6-2/TRBV6-3
j_call: TRBJ2-1
d_call: TRBD2
clone_size: NA
cdr3_aa: CASSLAGGPYNEQFF
cdr3_nt: TGTGCCAGCAGTTTAGCGGGAGGCCCCTACAATGAGCAGTTCTTC

v_call: TRBV10-2
j_call: TRBJ1-6
d_call: NA
clone_size: NA
cdr3_aa: CASSESTGPMPGDSPLHF
cdr3_nt: TGCGCCAGCAGTGAGTCTACAGGGCCCATGCCTGGGGATTCACCCCTCCACTTT

v_call: TRBV7-9
j_call: TRBJ1-2
d_call: TRBD1
clone_size: NA
cdr3_aa: CASSVGQGGDYGYTF
cdr3_nt: TGTGCCAGCAGCGTCGGACAGGGGGGAGACTATGGCTACACCTTC

v_call: TRBV6-2/TRBV6-3
j_call: TRBJ2-1
d_call: TRBD1
clone_size: NA
cdr3_aa: CASSFYRGNEQFF
cdr3_nt: TGTGCCAGCAGTTTCTACAGGGGGAATGAGCAGTTCTTC

v_call: TRBV19
j_call: TRBJ1-3
d_call: NA
clone_size: NA
cdr3_aa: CASSPVPGQKTIYF
cdr3_nt: TGTGCCAGTAGTCCCGTCCCGGGACAAAAGACCATATATTTT

v_call: TRBV14
j_call: TRBJ2-2
d_call: TRBD1
clone_size: NA
cdr3_aa: CASSQYPWTGRNTGELFF
cdr3_nt: TGTGCCAGCAGCCAGTATCCTTGGACAGGGAGGAACACCGGGGAGCTGTTTTTT

v_call: TRBV7-9
j_call: TRBJ1-2
d_call: NA
clone_size: NA
cdr3_aa: CASSQQGANYGYTF
cdr3_nt: TGTGCCAGCAGCCAACAGGGAGCTAACTATGGCTACACCTTC

v_call: TRBV28
j_call: TRBJ2-5
d_call: TRBD1
clone_size: NA
cdr3_aa: CASSVGQGPQETQYF
cdr3_nt: TGTGCCAGCAGTGTCGGACAGGGCCCCCAAGAGACCCAGTACTTC

v_call: TRBV7-2
j_call: TRBJ2-3
d_call: TRBD2
clone_size: NA
cdr3_aa: CASSLETSGRDTQYF
cdr3_nt: TGTGCCAGCAGCTTAGAAACTAGCGGGAGAGATACGCAGTATTTT

v_call: TRBV27
j_call: TRBJ1-6
d_call: TRBD1
clone_size: NA
cdr3_aa: CASSTDRGYSPLHF
cdr3_nt: TGTGCCAGCAGTACCGACAGGGGGTATTCACCCCTCCACTTT

v_call: TRBV19
j_call: TRBJ2-7
d_call: TRBD1
clone_size: few
cdr3_aa: CASSRDRDYEQYF
cdr3_nt: TGTGCCAGTAGTCGGGACAGAGACTACGAGCAGTACTTC

v_call: TRBV5-4
j_call: TRBJ2-5
d_call: TRBD1
clone_size: NA
cdr3_aa: CASSRGLVTGETQYF
cdr3_nt: TGTGCCAGCAGCCGTGGCCTTGTGACAGGGGAGACCCAGTACTTC

v_call: TRBV2
j_call: TRBJ2-1
d_call: TRBD2
clone_size: NA
cdr3_aa: CASSVRLAGGTPHEQFF
cdr3_nt: TGTGCCAGCAGTGTACGACTAGCGGGAGGTACCCCACATGAGCAGTTCTTC

v_call: TRBV29-1
j_call: TRBJ2-7
d_call: NA
clone_size: NA
cdr3_aa: CSYTAGYYEQYF
cdr3_nt: TGCAGTTACACTGCGGGGTACTACGAGCAGTACTTC

v_call: TRBV7-9
j_call: TRBJ2-7
d_call: TRBD1
clone_size: NA
cdr3_aa: CASSSRDSFGYEQYF
cdr3_nt: TGTGCCAGCAGCTCACGGGACAGTTTCGGGTACGAGCAGTACTTC

v_call: TRBV2
j_call: TRBJ1-2
d_call: NA
clone_size: NA
cdr3_aa: CASSDQGLGYGYTF
cdr3_nt: TGTGCCAGCAGTGACCAGGGGCTCGGCTATGGCTACACCTTC

v_call: TRBV7-9
j_call: TRBJ2-7
d_call: TRBD1
clone_size: NA
cdr3_aa: CASSARGGQGMGYEQYF
cdr3_nt: TGTGCCAGCAGCGCCCGTGGGGGACAGGGGATGGGGTACGAGCAGTACTTC

v_call: TRBV23-1
j_call: TRBJ1-5
d_call: NA
clone_size: NA
cdr3_aa: CASSQLGQCNQPQHF
cdr3_nt: TGCGCCAGCAGTCAACTTGGACAGTGCAATCAGCCCCAGCATTTT

v_call: TRBV11-3
j_call: TRBJ2-1
d_call: NA
clone_size: NA
cdr3_aa: CASSLRVSSYNEQFF
cdr3_nt: TGTGCCAGCAGCTTACGGGTAAGCTCCTACAATGAGCAGTTCTTC

v_call: TRBV19
j_call: TRBJ2-3
d_call: NA
clone_size: NA
cdr3_aa: CAASSGTGSDTQYF
cdr3_nt: TGTGCCGCAAGTAGCGGAACAGGCTCAGATACGCAGTATTTT

v_call: TRBV6-4
j_call: TRBJ2-3
d_call: TRBD2
clone_size: NA
cdr3_aa: CASSEEGGRGDTQYF
cdr3_nt: TGTGCCAGCAGTGAGGAGGGAGGGCGGGGAGATACGCAGTATTTT

v_call: TRBV6-2/TRBV6-3
j_call: TRBJ2-1
d_call: TRBD1
clone_size: NA
cdr3_aa: CASSYMAGGRSYNEQFF
cdr3_nt: TGTGCCAGCAGTTACATGGCAGGGGGCCGATCCTACAATGAGCAGTTCTTC

v_call: TRBV3-1/TRBV3-2
j_call: TRBJ2-1
d_call: NA
clone_size: NA
cdr3_aa: CASSEASSNEQFF
cdr3_nt: TGTGCCAGCAGCGAAGCTAGTTCCAATGAGCAGTTCTTC

v_call: TRBV28
j_call: TRBJ1-4
d_call: TRBD1
clone_size: NA
cdr3_aa: CASLGAPGQGGEKLFF
cdr3_nt: TGTGCCAGCCTCGGGGCCCCCGGACAGGGGGGGGAAAAACTGTTTTTT

v_call: TRBV6-2/TRBV6-3
j_call: TRBJ1-2
d_call: NA
clone_size: NA
cdr3_aa: CASSYGQGYYGYTF
cdr3_nt: TGTGCCAGCAGTTACGGGCAGGGATACTATGGCTACACCTTC

v_call: TRBV28
j_call: TRBJ1-2
d_call: NA
clone_size: NA
cdr3_aa: CASSLQGYGYTF
cdr3_nt: TGTGCCAGCAGTTTACAGGGGTATGGCTACACCTTC

v_call: TRBV11-2
j_call: TRBJ2-7
d_call: NA
clone_size: once
cdr3_aa: CASTNTGAGTLSYEQYF
cdr3_nt: TGTGCCAGCACCAATACCGGGGCCGGGACTCTCTCCTACGAGCAGTACTTC

v_call: TRBV29-1
j_call: TRBJ2-5
d_call: TRBD1
clone_size: NA
cdr3_aa: CSAKIDRDQETQYF
cdr3_nt: TGCAGCGCTAAAATCGACAGGGACCAAGAGACCCAGTACTTC

v_call: TRBV7-2
j_call: TRBJ2-5
d_call: NA
clone_size: once
cdr3_aa: CASSRTPGPQETQYF
cdr3_nt: TGTGCCAGCAGCCGGACACCAGGTCCACAAGAGACCCAGTACTTC

v_call: TRBV6-2/TRBV6-3
j_call: TRBJ1-1
d_call: NA
clone_size: NA
cdr3_aa: CASSFGQRRTEAFF
cdr3_nt: TGTGCCAGCAGTTTTGGACAGCGGCGCACTGAAGCTTTCTTT

v_call: TRBV6-5
j_call: TRBJ1-1
d_call: TRBD1
clone_size: NA
cdr3_aa: CASSYQGGTEAFF
cdr3_nt: TGTGCCAGCAGTTATCAGGGGGGCACTGAAGCTTTCTTT

v_call: TRBV5-1
j_call: TRBJ1-4
d_call: NA
clone_size: NA
cdr3_aa: CASSLEVGGEKLFF
cdr3_nt: TGCGCCAGCAGCTTGGAAGTAGGCGGGGAAAAACTGTTTTTT

v_call: TRBV6-2/TRBV6-3
j_call: TRBJ2-4
d_call: NA
clone_size: NA
cdr3_aa: CASSYSKLAKNIQYF
cdr3_nt: TGTGCCAGCAGTTATTCCAAGCTAGCCAAAAACATTCAGTACTTC

v_call: TRBV19
j_call: TRBJ1-1
d_call: NA
clone_size: few
cdr3_aa: CASITGRWRNTEAFF
cdr3_nt: TGTGCCAGTATTACAGGCCGTTGGAGGAACACTGAAGCTTTCTTT

v_call: TRBV7-9
j_call: TRBJ1-1
d_call: TRBD1
clone_size: NA
cdr3_aa: CASSPSVSGFGTGPPAFF
cdr3_nt: TGTGCCAGCAGTCCCTCGGTATCCGGATTCGGGACAGGGCCTCCCGCTTTCTTT

v_call: TRBV24-1
j_call: TRBJ2-2
d_call: TRBD2
clone_size: NA
cdr3_aa: CATSDLTARDYPNTGELFF
cdr3_nt: TGTGCCACCAGTGATTTGACGGCCCGGGACTACCCCAACACCGGGGAGCTGTTTTTT

v_call: TRBV2
j_call: TRBJ1-1
d_call: NA
clone_size: NA
cdr3_aa: CASILQDTGHSAEAFF
cdr3_nt: TGTGCCAGCATCCTACAGGATACCGGCCACAGCGCTGAAGCTTTCTTT

v_call: TRBV6-5
j_call: TRBJ1-2
d_call: NA
clone_size: NA
cdr3_aa: CASSYGGGQTF
cdr3_nt: TGTGCCAGCAGTTACGGTGGAGGGCAGACCTTC

v_call: TRBV24-1
j_call: TRBJ2-2
d_call: NA
clone_size: NA
cdr3_aa: CATRAPGNTGELFF
cdr3_nt: TGTGCCACCAGGGCACCGGGGAACACCGGGGAGCTGTTTTTT

v_call: TRBV6-4
j_call: TRBJ1-6
d_call: NA
clone_size: many
cdr3_aa: CASSYGPNSPLHF
cdr3_nt: TGTGCCAGCAGTTATGGCCCAAATTCACCCCTCCACTTT

v_call: TRBV5-1
j_call: TRBJ1-4
d_call: NA
clone_size: NA
cdr3_aa: CASSWGTRATNEKLFF
cdr3_nt: TGCGCCAGCAGCTGGGGGACTCGTGCAACTAATGAAAAACTGTTTTTT

v_call: TRBV18
j_call: TRBJ1-5
d_call: TRBD1
clone_size: NA
cdr3_aa: CASSPTGGNNQPQHF
cdr3_nt: TGTGCCAGCTCACCAACAGGGGGGAACAATCAGCCCCAGCATTTT

v_call: TRBV20-1
j_call: TRBJ2-5
d_call: TRBD1
clone_size: NA
cdr3_aa: CSASRDSPRETQYF
cdr3_nt: TGCAGTGCTAGTCGGGACAGCCCACGCGAGACCCAGTACTTC

v_call: TRBV6-5
j_call: TRBJ2-7
d_call: NA
clone_size: NA
cdr3_aa: CASSWDTTYEQYF
cdr3_nt: TGTGCCAGCAGTTGGGACACCACCTACGAGCAGTACTTC

v_call: TRBV7-2
j_call: TRBJ2-1
d_call: NA
clone_size: once
cdr3_aa: CASSPQRRRSYNEQFF
cdr3_nt: TGTGCCAGCAGCCCCCAAAGGAGAAGGTCCTACAATGAGCAGTTCTTC

v_call: TRBV27
j_call: TRBJ1-1
d_call: TRBD1
clone_size: NA
cdr3_aa: CASSSWTGLNTEAFF
cdr3_nt: TGTGCCAGCAGTTCCTGGACAGGATTGAACACTGAAGCTTTCTTT

v_call: TRBV28
j_call: TRBJ2-7
d_call: TRBD2
clone_size: few
cdr3_aa: CASKGATSGYEQYF
cdr3_nt: TGTGCCAGCAAGGGGGCAACTAGCGGGTACGAGCAGTACTTC

v_call: TRBV19
j_call: TRBJ1-1
d_call: NA
clone_size: NA
cdr3_aa: CASSSRDWNTEAFF
cdr3_nt: TGTGCCAGTAGTTCCCGGGACTGGAACACTGAAGCTTTCTTT

v_call: TRBV30
j_call: TRBJ1-1
d_call: NA
clone_size: once
cdr3_aa: CAWSVFDVVLDTEAFF
cdr3_nt: TGTGCCTGGAGTGTATTTGACGTGGTTCTAGACACTGAAGCTTTCTTT

v_call: TRBV4-1
j_call: TRBJ1-1
d_call: TRBD1
clone_size: few
cdr3_aa: CASSQPGQGSGTEAFF
cdr3_nt: TGCGCCAGCAGCCAACCGGGACAGGGTTCTGGCACTGAAGCTTTCTTT

v_call: TRBV20-1
j_call: TRBJ2-7
d_call: NA
clone_size: NA
cdr3_aa: CSGSRGEEQYF
cdr3_nt: TGCAGTGGTTCCAGGGGCGAAGAGCAGTACTTC

v_call: TRBV6-1
j_call: TRBJ2-6
d_call: NA
clone_size: NA
cdr3_aa: CASSERASGANVLTF
cdr3_nt: TGTGCCAGCAGTGAGAGAGCCTCTGGGGCCAACGTCCTGACTTTC

v_call: TRBV18
j_call: TRBJ2-7
d_call: TRBD1
clone_size: NA
cdr3_aa: CASSGTGTGSYEQYF
cdr3_nt: TGTGCCAGCTCAGGGACCGGGACAGGCTCCTACGAGCAGTACTTC

v_call: TRBV11-3
j_call: TRBJ1-6
d_call: NA
clone_size: NA
cdr3_aa: CASSLNRDSPLHF
cdr3_nt: TGTGCCAGCAGCTTAAACAGGGATTCACCCCTCCACTTT

v_call: TRBV6-5
j_call: TRBJ2-7
d_call: NA
clone_size: few
cdr3_aa: CASSYREAGIIGEQYF
cdr3_nt: TGTGCCAGCAGTTACAGGGAGGCAGGGATTATAGGCGAGCAGTACTTC